This TCR beta chain comes out of a study of blood T cell repertoires in COVID-19. The overall study: T cells, B-cell-depleted T cells, or PBMCs provided the cDNA or gDNA that served as material.

In its sample, this clone was seen a few times. Original methodology: Cell counts per sample came from amplifying reference gene primers. The table came from immunoSEQ multiplex PCR; TCRdb's copy has only in-frame clones and leaves some out. V and J calls and clone size are given by that table; D and trimming were obtained from the DNA. The sample has roughly 38,000 clones, about 83% seen once. Germline V gives CDR1 KGHDR, CDR2 SFDVKD. The CDR3 runs 13 residues. V shed 3 bases and J shed 0 bases, with 5 bases lying between them. The chain employs TRBV24-1 and TRBJ2-7; D is undetermined. The receptor was isolated from a man between 60 and 75 years old with active COVID-19. The sample was peripheral blood. CDR3 sequence reads: CATSDPPSYEQYF. As DNA, the CDR3 is TGTGCCACCAGTGATCCTCCCTCCTACGAGCAGTACTTC.